The entry below describes one T cell receptor beta chain. The data belong to a study of cytomegalovirus exposure and HLA in healthy donors. Germline trimming cut 3 bases from V and 1 base from J; bases unmatched to any gene: 7. CDR3 size: 17 residues. The V gene's germline CDR1 is MGHDK and CDR2 SYGVNS. The primer mix had 60 Vbeta and 13 Jbeta primers. The method was immunoSEQ multiplex PCR; TCRdb's version includes in-frame clones alone and lacks a portion of them. The table lists around 170,000 clones, about 85% of them singletons, with 1.2% to 1.5% in the top ten. Sequences were obtained from PBMCs. The sequence came from a girl aged 5 to 17 in good health and CMV-seropositive. The J gene is TRBJ1-3, the V gene TRBV25-1, with TRBD1 matching over 9 bases. The CDR3 loop is CASSEMGQGESGNTIYF. In DNA, the CDR3 is TGTGCCAGCAGTGAGATGGGACAGGGAGAGTCTGGAAACACCATATATTTT.